This T cell receptor beta chain was identified in a study of blood T cell repertoires in COVID-19. Study information: Nucleic acid was either cDNA or gDNA, and it came from T cells, B-cell-depleted T cells, or PBMCs.

Enrolment of Seattle patients took place during active infection, and they were followed longitudinally. In the authors' workflow: It was from reference gene primer amplification that nucleated cell counts were estimated. The data were produced by immunoSEQ multiplex PCR, yet TCRdb's version contains in-frame clones alone and is incomplete. V, J and clone size are taken as reported in that table, and D and trimming were inferred from the DNA itself. The data contain about 300,000 clones, approximately 88% of them singletons. The TCR was taken from a woman aged 25 to 39 with COVID-19, enrolled during active disease. Sequenced sample: peripheral blood.

The CDR3 bases are TGTGCCAGCAGTCCTGGGACAGATAACAATGAGCAGTTCTTC. It is translated as CASSPGTDNNEQFF. This chain uses TRBV6-4 with TRBJ2-1; 7 bases are shared with TRBD1. Germline V lookup: CDR1 MRHNA, CDR2 SNTAGT. This CDR3 spans 14 amino acids. The V segment lost 5 bases and the J segment 5 bases; nucleotides outside the gene matches: 6.